The 4 T cell receptor beta chains in this list originate from one sample, sequenced in a study of blood T cell repertoires in COVID-19. Data came from immunoSEQ multiplex PCR; TCRdb stores just in-frame clones and leaves some out. The repertoire holds around 250,000 clones, with 88% as singletons. The sequencing sample was made of PBMCs or T cells enriched from blood (not recorded which). The receptor source for this set is a middle-aged woman who had been exposed to COVID-19.

This clone was seen just once. This chain uses TRBV2 with TRBJ2-5; TRBD1 agrees at 9 bases. CDR3 length: 15 amino acids. The junction had 7 bases not matched to a gene; V was cut back by 6 bases and J by 2 bases. The germline CDR1 and CDR2 sequences are SNHLY and FYNNEI. The CDR3 DNA follows: TGTGCCAGCAGCACAGGACAGGGGTCGCAAGAGACCCAGTACTTC. Its protein product is CASSTGQGSQETQYF.

The chain uses TRBV28 and TRBJ1-4; D might be TRBD1 (5 bases). The V gene's germline CDR1 is MDHEN and CDR2 SYDVKM. V lost 6 bases to trimming and J lost 0 bases, with 17 bases between them. This CDR3 is 17 amino acids long. The CDR3 nucleotides are TGTGCCAGCAGCCTAAGGGTGGGACTTGCAACTAATGAAAAACTGTTTTTT. The encoded protein is CASSLRVGLATNEKLFF.

This clone was seen just once. This rearrangement joins TRBV6-2 or TRBV6-3 to TRBJ2-7, with TRBD1 as a possible D gene (6 bases). CDR1 is MNHEY and CDR2 is SVGEGT in the germline V gene. V shed 5 bases and J shed 6 bases, with 14 bases lying between them. CDR3 length: 13 amino acids. The CDR3 loop reads CASSDTGLSEQYV. The CDR3, as DNA: TGTGCCAGCAGTGACACAGGGTTGAGCGAGCAGTACGTC.

Comment on this clone: This sample includes further DNA sequences coding for the same CDR3. The chain is built from TRBV15 and TRBJ2-5; tentative D call: TRBD1 (6 bases). The CDR3 totals 14 residues. The germline gives CDR1 LNHNV, CDR2 YYDKDF (reference sequence). The V and J ends lost 0 bases and 5 bases respectively, with 10 bases between them. The CDR3 DNA sequence: TGTGCCACCAGCAGAGACAGGGGTGCGGAGACCCAGTACTTC. This sequence encodes CATSRDRGAETQYF. The whole variable domain, remainder taken from reference TRBV15 and TRBJ2-5, is DAMVIQNPRYQVTQFGKPVTLSCSQTLNHNVMYWYQQKSSQAPKLLFHYYDKDFNNEADTPDNFQSRRPNTSFCFLDIRSPGLGDTAMYLCATSRDRGAETQYFGPGTRLLVL.